Below are 24 T cell receptor beta chains sequenced from a single sample in a study of cytomegalovirus exposure and HLA in healthy donors. The PCR ran on 60 Vbeta and 13 Jbeta primers. The protocol was immunoSEQ multiplex PCR, while the TCRdb copy is restricted to in-frame clones and leaves out a portion. The data contain about 82,000 clones, over 70% of them seen just once; the ten biggest clones take up 20% to 25%. The sequenced sample consisted of PBMCs. The receptors were sampled from a man aged 25 to 45 in good health and CMV-seropositive.

This chain uses TRBV6-1 with TRBJ1-2; 11 bases match TRBD1. V dropped 5 bases and J dropped 3; count of bases not matched to a gene: 5. Looked up from germline, CDR1 is MNHNS and CDR2 is SASEGT. The CDR3 consists of 15 residues. In DNA, the CDR3 is TGTGCCAGCAGTCCGCGGACAGGGGGCGACTATGGCTACACCTTC. Its translation: CASSPRTGGDYGYTF.

V usage is TRBV29-1 and J usage is TRBJ2-1; D perhaps matches TRBD2 (6 bases). V lost 4 bases and J 5 bases, leaving 12 bases between the germline ends. The length of the CDR3 is 13 residues. CDR1 and CDR2 (germline): SQVTM, ANQGSEA. This CDR3 is CSVAGTSNNEQFF. CDR3 coding DNA: TGCAGCGTTGCAGGGACTTCTAACAATGAGCAGTTCTTC.

This clone was picked up a small number of times. This chain connects TRBV5-1 to TRBJ2-2; TRBD1 agrees at 7 bases. V shed 0 bases and J 1 base; nucleotides not matched to a gene: 6. This CDR3 has 17 amino acids. Germline-derived CDR1 and CDR2 are SGHRS and YFSETQ. As DNA, the CDR3 is TGCGCCAGCAGCTTGGGAGGGGACAGCAGGAACACCGGGGAGCTGTTTTTT. Its translation is CASSLGGDSRNTGELFF.

The gene calls are TRBV6-6 and TRBJ1-1; 8 nucleotides agree with TRBD1. Germline V gene data show CDR1 as MNHNY and CDR2 as SVGAGI (reference sequence). J was trimmed by 5 bases and V by 6 bases; bases with no gene match: 5. CDR3 length: 13 residues. DNA for the CDR3: TGTGCCAGCAGCCAGGGGGCGAGGACTGAAGCTTTCTTT. Protein product: CASSQGARTEAFF.

The chain carries TRBV4-2 and TRBJ1-5, with D uncertain. This CDR3 is 14 amino acids long. The V end lost 2 bases, the J end lost 1 base, and 6 bases lay between the germline ends. Germline loops: CDR1 LGHNA, CDR2 YNFKEQ. The CDR3 region is CASSQIRSNQPQHF. The DNA for the CDR3 is TGTGCCAGCAGCCAAATCCGGAGCAATCAGCCCCAGCATTTT.

V usage is TRBV5-1 and J usage is TRBJ2-1, with TRBD2 matching over 7 bases. CDR3 length equals 18 residues. The J segment lost 4 bases and the V segment lost 3 bases, leaving 16 bases of the junction unmatched. Germline values: CDR1 SGHRS, CDR2 YFSETQ. CDR3: CASSSTGGWAGAYNEQFF. The CDR3 coding sequence is TGCGCCAGCAGCTCCACGGGGGGATGGGCGGGAGCGTACAATGAGCAGTTCTTC.

J is TRBJ2-3 and V is TRBV5-4; D possibly corresponds to TRBD1 (6 bases). In germline, CDR1 is SGHNT, CDR2 YYREEE (reference sequence). There are 13 residues in the CDR3. V was trimmed by 1 base and J by 3 bases, leaving 6 bases between them. CDR3 sequence (DNA): TGTGCCAGCAGCTTGACAGGGACAGATACGCAGTATTTT. It is translated as CASSLTGTDTQYF.

The chain recombines TRBV9 with TRBJ2-1; 11 nucleotides match TRBD2. J gave up 4 bases and V 5 bases, and 5 bases lay outside the gene matches. Germline V gene sequence: CDR1 SGDLS, CDR2 YYNGEE. The CDR3 contains 15 residues. In nucleotides, the CDR3 is TGTGCCAGCAGTTATTTAGCGGGGGGGTACAATGAGCAGTTCTTC. Translating it yields CASSYLAGGYNEQFF.

The J gene is TRBJ2-7, the V gene TRBV27; 13 nucleotides agree with TRBD2. The germline V gene has CDR1 MNHEY and CDR2 SMNVEV (reference sequence). The V gene end was trimmed by 4 bases and the J gene end by 0 bases; junction bases not matched to a gene: 12. The CDR3 runs to 19 residues. The CDR3 spells CASSSRLAGGPEGSYEQYF. In DNA, the CDR3 is TGTGCCAGCAGTTCCCGACTAGCGGGAGGTCCGGAGGGCTCCTACGAGCAGTACTTC.

The chain uses TRBV7-9 and TRBJ2-5, with unresolved D. Trimming took 2 bases from V and 4 from J, leaving 8 bases between them. The CDR3 extends over 13 amino acids. The germline CDR1 and CDR2 sequences are SEHNR and FQNEAQ (reference sequence). This CDR3 is CASSLILGETQYF. The CDR3, as DNA: TGTGCCAGCAGCTTAATCCTAGGAGAGACCCAGTACTTC.

V and J are TRBV7-3 and TRBJ2-5; D perhaps matches TRBD2 (7 bases). Germline loops: CDR1 SGHTA, CDR2 FQGTGA. The CDR3 runs 15 residues. The V end was cut by 2 bases, the J end by 5 bases, with 15 bases between. The CDR3 spells CASSLQGGGRETQYF. CDR3 DNA: TGTGCCAGCAGCTTACAGGGAGGGGGACGGGAGACCCAGTACTTC. Full variable domain (rest looked up from reference TRBV7-3 and TRBJ2-5): GAGVSQTPSNKVTEKGKYVELRCDPISGHTALYWYRQSLGQGPEFLIYFQGTGAADDSGLPNDRFFAVRPEGSVSTLKIQRTERGDSAVYLCASSLQGGGRETQYFGPGTRLLVL.

The table lists this clone with a few counts. The chain carries TRBV6-5 and TRBJ1-5, with TRBD1 identical over 7 bases. The CDR3 is 13 amino acids. In germline, CDR1 is MNHEY, CDR2 SVGAGI. With V trimmed by 7 bases and J by 5 bases, 5 bases remained unmatched. CDR3 residues: CASTRGRDQPQHF. The CDR3 bases are TGTGCCAGCACGAGGGGGCGCGATCAGCCCCAGCATTTT.

The V and J genes are TRBV28 and TRBJ2-3; D may be TRBD1 (6 bases). CDR1 and CDR2 (germline): MDHEN, SYDVKM. Trimming removed 5 bases at V and 0 bases at J, with 9 bases between. The CDR3 runs to 14 residues. CDR3: CASSQTGSTDTQYF. The CDR3 coding sequence is TGTGCCAGCAGTCAAACAGGGAGCACAGATACGCAGTATTTT.

This clone came up once. The chain joins TRBV7-3 to TRBJ1-5, with D possibly TRBD1 on 5 matching bases. From germline, CDR1 is SGHTA and CDR2 FQGTGA. The CDR3 runs 13 residues. V was clipped by 5 bases and J by 4 bases, with 9 bases between them. Here the CDR3 DNA reads TGTGCCAGCAGCCAGGGTGGGAATCAGCCCCAGCATTTT. Translation gives CASSQGGNQPQHF.

This sequence joins TRBV7-2 and TRBJ2-1; 13 bases line up with TRBD2. Germline V gene data show CDR1 as SGHTA and CDR2 as FQGNSA. The CDR3 runs to 16 residues. V lost 5 bases, J lost 4 bases, and 5 bases stayed unmatched. In nucleotides, the CDR3 is TGTGCCAGCAGCCCTTCGGGACTAGCGGGGTACAATGAGCAGTTCTTC. Translated, it gives CASSPSGLAGYNEQFF.

The V and J genes are TRBV5-1 and TRBJ2-7, with 10 bases lining up with TRBD1. V lost 4 bases to trimming and J lost 5 bases; unmatched junction nucleotides: 9. CDR1 is SGHRS and CDR2 is YFSETQ in the germline V gene. The CDR3 runs 15 residues. The CDR3 region has the DNA TGCGCCAGCAGCCTATCGGGACAGGGGATCAACGAGCAGTACTTC. Encoded protein: CASSLSGQGINEQYF.

The rearrangement links TRBV5-4 to TRBJ1-3; D not certain. The V gene's germline CDR1 is SGHNT and CDR2 YYREEE (reference sequence). Trimming pared 4 bases from V and 2 bases from J, leaving 10 bases between. The CDR3 sequence is 14 residues long. The CDR3 DNA is TGTGCCAGCAGCCGTGTGGGCGCTGGAAACACCATATATTTT. As protein: CASSRVGAGNTIYF.

This clone was seen only once. The V gene is TRBV4-2, the J gene TRBJ2-2; the match to TRBD2 covers 11 bases. Unmatched junction bases numbered 8, after V lost 0 bases and J lost 5 bases. Germline values: CDR1 LGHNA, CDR2 YNFKEQ. The CDR3 runs 18 residues. CDR3 amino acids: CASSQEIAGGPPTGELFF. The DNA of the CDR3 is TGTGCCAGCAGCCAAGAAATAGCGGGAGGGCCTCCGACCGGGGAGCTGTTTTTT.

The chain recombines TRBV7-8 with TRBJ2-5, with 8 bases identical to TRBD2. This CDR3 has 14 residues. Trimming took 5 bases from V and 5 from J; bases not matched to a gene: 7. The V gene's germline CDR1 is SGHVS and CDR2 FQNEAQ. CDR3 in amino acids: CASSPQRETETQYF. For the CDR3, the DNA is TGTGCCAGCAGCCCCCAGCGGGAGACGGAGACCCAGTACTTC.

This chain links TRBV30 with TRBJ2-7, with TRBD1 matching 10 bases. This CDR3 is 15 amino acids long. Germline values: CDR1 GTSNPN, CDR2 SVGIG (reference sequence). V trimming: 4 bases; J trimming: 5 bases; junction bases outside the gene matches: 11. Written as DNA, the CDR3 is TGTGCCTGGAACCCCGGGACAGGGGTCCTACACGAGCAGTACTTC. Amino acids: CAWNPGTGVLHEQYF.

The V and J genes are TRBV7-9 and TRBJ2-1; 7 positions match TRBD2. CDR1 is SEHNR, CDR2 FQNEAQ, per germline (reference sequence). This CDR3 region has 14 residues. The trim removed 1 base at V and 6 bases at J, leaving 3 bases unmatched. In DNA form, the CDR3 reads TGTGCCAGCAGCTTAGGGCGGGAGCTCAATGAGCAGTTCTTC. Translation gives CASSLGRELNEQFF. The full variable domain, in which reference TRBV7-9 and TRBJ2-1 provide the parts outside the CDR3, is DTGVSQNPRHKITKRGQNVTFRCDPISEHNRLYWYRQTLGQGPEFLTYFQNEAQLEKSRLLSDRFSAERPKGSFSTLEIQRTEQGDSAMYLCASSLGRELNEQFFGPGTRLTVL.

The gene calls are TRBV19 and TRBJ1-5; 7 bases fit TRBD1. This CDR3 has 15 residues. Germline V lookup: CDR1 LNHDA, CDR2 SQIVND (reference sequence). V was clipped by 0 bases and J by 7 bases; unmatched bases: 6. In DNA form, the CDR3 reads TGTGCCAGTAGTATAGACCACAGGGGAAGGCAGCCCCAGCATTTT. It codes for CASSIDHRGRQPQHF.

The rearrangement links TRBV28 to TRBJ2-7, with 8 bases matching TRBD1. This CDR3 is 15 amino acids long. V shed 7 bases and J 3 bases; nucleotides not matched to a gene: 11. Per germline, CDR1 MDHEN and CDR2 SYDVKM. CDR3 DNA: TGTGCCAGCATTTCCGACAGGGGCGTGATCTACGAGCAGTACTTC. Its protein product is CASISDRGVIYEQYF.

CDR3 sequence: CSVDEDGYTF. The CDR3 DNA reads as TGCAGCGTTGACGAGGATGGCTACACCTTC. The chain is built from TRBV29-1 and TRBJ1-2; no clear D. V lost 3 bases, J lost 6 bases, and 5 bases lay in between. Per the germline V gene, CDR1 is SQVTM and CDR2 is ANQGSEA. The CDR3 runs to 10 residues.